This TCR beta chain was recorded in a study of blood T cell repertoires in COVID-19. Study in general: The origin of the acute and convalescent COVID-19 samples was the United States, Italy and Spain. Nucleic acid was either cDNA or gDNA, and it came from T cells, B-cell-depleted T cells, or PBMCs.

How the authors handled the data: Counts of nucleated cells, estimated from reference gene primer amplification, were obtained. Sequenced by immunoSEQ multiplex PCR; TCRdb stores in-frame clones only, minus some. That table gives V, J and clone size, and the DNA gave D and trimming. In the table there are about 340,000 clones, over 80% of which are singletons. V was clipped by 5 bases and J by 11 bases, with 13 bases between them. This CDR3 has 11 amino acids. CDR1 GTSNPN and CDR2 SVGIG come from the germline V gene (reference sequence). The source is a woman between 50 and 59 years old with COVID-19, enrolled during active disease. The J gene is TRBJ2-4, the V gene TRBV30; possible D gene TRBD2, 6 bases. Sequencing input: peripheral blood. CDR3 amino acids: CAWSLGTVQYF. Written as DNA, the CDR3 is TGTGCCTGGTCTCTCGGGACTGTTCAGTACTTC.